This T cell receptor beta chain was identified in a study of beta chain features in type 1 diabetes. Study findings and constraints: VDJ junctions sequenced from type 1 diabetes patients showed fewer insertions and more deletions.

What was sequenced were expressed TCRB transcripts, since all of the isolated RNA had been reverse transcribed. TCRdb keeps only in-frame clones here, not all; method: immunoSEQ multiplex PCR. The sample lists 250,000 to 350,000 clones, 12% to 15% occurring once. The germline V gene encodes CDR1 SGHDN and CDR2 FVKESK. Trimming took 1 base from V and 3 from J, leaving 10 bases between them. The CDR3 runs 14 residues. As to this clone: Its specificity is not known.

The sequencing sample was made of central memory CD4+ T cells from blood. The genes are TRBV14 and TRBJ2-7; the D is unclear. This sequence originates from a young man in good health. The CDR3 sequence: CASSQGRQIYEQYF. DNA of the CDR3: TGTGCCAGCAGCCAAGGTCGTCAGATCTACGAGCAGTACTTC. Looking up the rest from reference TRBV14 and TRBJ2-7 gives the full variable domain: EAGVTQFPSHSVIEKGQTVTLRCDPISGHDNLYWYRRVMGKEIKFLLHFVKESKQDESGMPNNRFLAERTGGTYSTLKVQPAELEDSGVYFCASSQGRQIYEQYFGPGTRLTVT.